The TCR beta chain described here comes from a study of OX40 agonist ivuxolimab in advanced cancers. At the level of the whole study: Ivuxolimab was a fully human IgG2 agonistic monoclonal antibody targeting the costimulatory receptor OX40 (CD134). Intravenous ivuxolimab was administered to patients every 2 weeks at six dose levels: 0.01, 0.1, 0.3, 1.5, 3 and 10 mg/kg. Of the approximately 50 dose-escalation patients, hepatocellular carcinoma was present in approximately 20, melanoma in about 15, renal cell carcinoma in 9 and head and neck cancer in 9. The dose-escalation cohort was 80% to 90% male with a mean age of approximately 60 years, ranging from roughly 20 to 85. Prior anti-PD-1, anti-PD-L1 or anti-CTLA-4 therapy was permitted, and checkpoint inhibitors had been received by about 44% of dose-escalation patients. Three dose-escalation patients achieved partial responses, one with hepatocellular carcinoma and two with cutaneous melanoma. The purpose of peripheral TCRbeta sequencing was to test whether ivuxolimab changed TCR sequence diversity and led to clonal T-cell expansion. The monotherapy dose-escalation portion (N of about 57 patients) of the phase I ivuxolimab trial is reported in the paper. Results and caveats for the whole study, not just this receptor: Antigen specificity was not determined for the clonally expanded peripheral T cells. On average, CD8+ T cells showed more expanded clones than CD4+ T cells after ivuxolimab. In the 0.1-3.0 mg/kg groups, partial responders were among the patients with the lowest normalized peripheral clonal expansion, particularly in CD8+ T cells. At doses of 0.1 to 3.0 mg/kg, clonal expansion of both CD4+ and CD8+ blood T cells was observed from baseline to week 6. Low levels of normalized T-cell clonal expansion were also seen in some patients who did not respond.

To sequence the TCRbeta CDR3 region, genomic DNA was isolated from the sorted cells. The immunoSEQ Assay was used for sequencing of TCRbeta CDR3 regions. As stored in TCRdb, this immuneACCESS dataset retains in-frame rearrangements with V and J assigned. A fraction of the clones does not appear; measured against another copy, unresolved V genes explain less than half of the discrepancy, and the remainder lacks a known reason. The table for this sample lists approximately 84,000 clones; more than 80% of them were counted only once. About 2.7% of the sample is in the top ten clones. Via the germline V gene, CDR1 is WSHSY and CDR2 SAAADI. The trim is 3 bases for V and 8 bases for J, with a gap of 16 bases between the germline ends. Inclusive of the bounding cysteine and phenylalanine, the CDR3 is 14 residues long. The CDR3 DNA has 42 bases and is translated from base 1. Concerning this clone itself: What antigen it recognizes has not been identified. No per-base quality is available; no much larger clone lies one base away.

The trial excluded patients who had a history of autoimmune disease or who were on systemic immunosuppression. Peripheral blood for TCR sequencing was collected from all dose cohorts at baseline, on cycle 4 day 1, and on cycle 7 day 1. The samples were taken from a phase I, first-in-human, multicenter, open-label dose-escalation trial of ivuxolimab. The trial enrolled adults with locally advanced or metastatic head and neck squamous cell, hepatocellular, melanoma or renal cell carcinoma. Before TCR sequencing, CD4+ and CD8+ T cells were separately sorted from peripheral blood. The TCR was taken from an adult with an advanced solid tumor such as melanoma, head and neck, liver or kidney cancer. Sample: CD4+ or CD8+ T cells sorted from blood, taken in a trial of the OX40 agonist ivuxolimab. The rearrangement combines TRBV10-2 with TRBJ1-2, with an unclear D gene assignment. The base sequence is TGCGCCAGCAGTGACCCGAGACGGTCCGGCGGCTACACCTTC. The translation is CASSDPRRSGGYTF.